The rows below give T cell receptor beta chains drawn from one sample of a study of blood T cells in healthy people across ages. Each CDR3 protein gets one entry after TCRdb re-called the 5' RACE reads with MiXCR. The data hold almost 800,000 distinct CDR3 sequences, with 55% to 70% observed a single time. The sequencing sample was made of blood. These receptors were taken from a man younger than 40 in good health. Each CDR3 is given with its conserved first and last residue. Each record gives: V gene, clone size, D gene, J gene, CDR3 DNA, CDR3 protein. The D gene is left open where the match is weak. Part of the rows lack a size; the others show once, few, many or a class for expanded clones.

v_call: TRBV7-2
clone_size: few
d_call: -
j_call: TRBJ2-4
cdr3_nt: TGTGCCAGCAGTTTAGAGGGATTAGCCAAAAACATTCAGTACTTC
cdr3_aa: CASSLEGLAKNIQYF

v_call: TRBV7-2
clone_size: few
d_call: -
j_call: TRBJ2-3
cdr3_nt: TGTGCCAGCAGCTTGAGCGGCACAGATACGCAGTATTTT
cdr3_aa: CASSLSGTDTQYF

v_call: TRBV29-1
clone_size: few
d_call: TRBD1
j_call: TRBJ2-7
cdr3_nt: TGCAGCGTTGAAAGGCGACAGGGGGCTATCGAGCAGTACTTC
cdr3_aa: CSVERRQGAIEQYF

v_call: TRBV6-1
clone_size: -
d_call: -
j_call: TRBJ2-3
cdr3_nt: TGTGCCAGCTCACCTAGGGGTAGCACAGATACGCAGTATTTT
cdr3_aa: CASSPRGSTDTQYF

v_call: TRBV7-2
clone_size: -
d_call: TRBD1
j_call: TRBJ1-2
cdr3_nt: TGTGCCAGCAGCTTATTCGCGGGGACAGGGTCTAACTATGGCTACACCTTC
cdr3_aa: CASSLFAGTGSNYGYTF

v_call: TRBV7-2
clone_size: -
d_call: -
j_call: TRBJ2-5
cdr3_nt: TGTGCCAGCAGCCGAATGCAAGAGACCCAGTACTTC
cdr3_aa: CASSRMQETQYF

v_call: TRBV9
clone_size: -
d_call: -
j_call: TRBJ1-2
cdr3_nt: TGTGCCAGCAGCGTAGCTGGGGCCCCCAACCCCCTAAATGGCTACACCTTC
cdr3_aa: CASSVAGAPNPLNGYTF

v_call: TRBV10-3
clone_size: -
d_call: TRBD1
j_call: TRBJ2-1
cdr3_nt: TGTGCCATCAGTGAACCGGGACAGGGAGACAATGAGCAGTTCTTC
cdr3_aa: CAISEPGQGDNEQFF

v_call: TRBV5-1
clone_size: -
d_call: -
j_call: TRBJ1-4
cdr3_nt: TGCGCCAGCAGATGGGACACCGGTAATGAAAAACTGTTTTTT
cdr3_aa: CASRWDTGNEKLFF

v_call: TRBV11-2
clone_size: -
d_call: -
j_call: TRBJ2-7
cdr3_nt: TGTGCCAGCAGCCATCCAGGGGCAGGGTCCTACGAGCAGTACTTC
cdr3_aa: CASSHPGAGSYEQYF

v_call: TRBV6-6
clone_size: -
d_call: -
j_call: TRBJ2-6
cdr3_nt: TGTGCCAGCCTTTTGAAGGGTCTAATCTCTGGGGCCAACGTCCTGACTTTC
cdr3_aa: CASLLKGLISGANVLTF

v_call: TRBV10-1
clone_size: -
d_call: -
j_call: TRBJ1-3
cdr3_nt: TGCGCCAGCAGCCTAGACGGGAACTCTGGAAACACCATATATTTT
cdr3_aa: CASSLDGNSGNTIYF

v_call: TRBV6-6
clone_size: few
d_call: -
j_call: TRBJ2-1
cdr3_nt: TGTGCCAGCAGTTACTCGATTCAAAAGCAGTTCTTC
cdr3_aa: CASSYSIQKQFF

v_call: TRBV7-2
clone_size: -
d_call: -
j_call: TRBJ2-1
cdr3_nt: TGTGCCAGCAGCTTTAGTTCGGGGAATGAGCAGTTCTTC
cdr3_aa: CASSFSSGNEQFF

v_call: TRBV6-5
clone_size: -
d_call: -
j_call: TRBJ2-4
cdr3_nt: TGTGCCAGCAGTTACTCGAGTACGCGAAAAAACATTCAGTACTTC
cdr3_aa: CASSYSSTRKNIQYF

v_call: TRBV27
clone_size: -
d_call: -
j_call: TRBJ1-6
cdr3_nt: TGTGCCAGCAGTTTCTCGGGGCTAAATAATTCACCCCTCCACTTT
cdr3_aa: CASSFSGLNNSPLHF

v_call: TRBV5-1
clone_size: -
d_call: -
j_call: TRBJ2-2
cdr3_nt: TGCGCCAGCAGCATAGGGACCCCCGGATCCGGGGAGCTGTTTTTT
cdr3_aa: CASSIGTPGSGELFF

v_call: TRBV29-1
clone_size: few
d_call: -
j_call: TRBJ2-1
cdr3_nt: TGCAGCGTTCCCCCGTCCGGGTACAATGAGCAGTTCTTC
cdr3_aa: CSVPPSGYNEQFF

v_call: TRBV6-5
clone_size: -
d_call: TRBD1
j_call: TRBJ2-1
cdr3_nt: TGTGCCAGCAGTTACGGGTTGGGAATGGGACAGACGCACAATGAGCAGTTCTTC
cdr3_aa: CASSYGLGMGQTHNEQFF

v_call: TRBV4-3
clone_size: -
d_call: -
j_call: TRBJ2-7
cdr3_nt: TGCGCCAGCAGCCAAGATAAGAGGGCCTGGTACGAGCAGTACTTC
cdr3_aa: CASSQDKRAWYEQYF

v_call: TRBV15
clone_size: -
d_call: TRBD1
j_call: TRBJ2-3
cdr3_nt: TGTGCCACCGGCAGATCCAGGGGGAGCACAGATACGCAGTATTTT
cdr3_aa: CATGRSRGSTDTQYF

v_call: TRBV7-2
clone_size: few
d_call: TRBD2
j_call: TRBJ2-1
cdr3_nt: TGTGCCAGCAACTTAGCGGGAGGGAAGGTTGAGCAGTTCTTC
cdr3_aa: CASNLAGGKVEQFF

v_call: TRBV6-1
clone_size: -
d_call: TRBD2
j_call: TRBJ2-1
cdr3_nt: TGTGCCAGCAGTAGACTAGCGGGGGGCGACCTGGATGAGCAGTTCTTC
cdr3_aa: CASSRLAGGDLDEQFF

v_call: TRBV12-3/TRBV12-4
clone_size: -
d_call: -
j_call: TRBJ2-5
cdr3_nt: TGTGCCAGCAGTTTAGCAGTCCATCTTCTTGAGGGCGAGACCCAGTACTTC
cdr3_aa: CASSLAVHLLEGETQYF

v_call: TRBV20-1
clone_size: -
d_call: -
j_call: TRBJ1-2
cdr3_nt: TGCAGTGCTAGAGTGTCCAGGGACGGCTACACCTTC
cdr3_aa: CSARVSRDGYTF

v_call: TRBV4-2
clone_size: -
d_call: TRBD2
j_call: TRBJ2-5
cdr3_nt: TGTGCCAGCAGCCAAACTCAGTTGCGGGGGGAGACCCAGTACTTC
cdr3_aa: CASSQTQLRGETQYF

v_call: TRBV5-6
clone_size: -
d_call: TRBD1
j_call: TRBJ2-5
cdr3_nt: TGTGCCAGCACGTTCGTCGGACAGGGGTTGCAGACCCAGTACTTC
cdr3_aa: CASTFVGQGLQTQYF

v_call: TRBV6-2/TRBV6-3
clone_size: -
d_call: -
j_call: TRBJ2-7
cdr3_nt: TGTGCCAGCAGTTATGAGGGGAATCTCTACGAGCAGTACTTC
cdr3_aa: CASSYEGNLYEQYF

v_call: TRBV7-9
clone_size: -
d_call: -
j_call: TRBJ2-5
cdr3_nt: TGTGCCAGCAGCTTTATAGGGGTAGACCCAAATGAGCAGTACTTC
cdr3_aa: CASSFIGVDPNEQYF

v_call: TRBV6-1
clone_size: -
d_call: -
j_call: TRBJ1-1
cdr3_nt: TGTGCCAGCAGTGACCGGGTTTCGGCTGAAGCTTTCTTT
cdr3_aa: CASSDRVSAEAFF

v_call: TRBV7-2
clone_size: few
d_call: -
j_call: TRBJ2-5
cdr3_nt: TGTGCCAGCAGCGTTACGAGGGAAGAGACCCAGTACTTC
cdr3_aa: CASSVTREETQYF

v_call: TRBV2
clone_size: few
d_call: -
j_call: TRBJ2-7
cdr3_nt: TGTGCCGGGTCTTCGGGGGAAACCTACGAGCAGTACTTC
cdr3_aa: CAGSSGETYEQYF

v_call: TRBV5-1
clone_size: -
d_call: TRBD2
j_call: TRBJ2-7
cdr3_nt: TGCGCCAGCGGAGCGGGAGGGCCAGACGAGCAGTACTTC
cdr3_aa: CASGAGGPDEQYF

v_call: TRBV7-6
clone_size: -
d_call: -
j_call: TRBJ2-7
cdr3_nt: TGTGCCAGCAGCCACTCCATAGAGGCCCCCTACGAGCAGTACTTC
cdr3_aa: CASSHSIEAPYEQYF

v_call: TRBV15
clone_size: -
d_call: TRBD1
j_call: TRBJ1-2
cdr3_nt: TGTGCCACCAGCAGAGACAGGGGGCGAGACTATGGCTACACCTTC
cdr3_aa: CATSRDRGRDYGYTF

v_call: TRBV7-3
clone_size: -
d_call: -
j_call: TRBJ2-6
cdr3_nt: TGTGCCAGCAGCCCTGGGTCGGGGGCTGGGGCCAACGTCCTGACTTTC
cdr3_aa: CASSPGSGAGANVLTF

v_call: TRBV3-1
clone_size: -
d_call: -
j_call: TRBJ2-7
cdr3_nt: TGTGCCAGCAGCCCACCGACGGGCTCCTACGAGCAGTACTTC
cdr3_aa: CASSPPTGSYEQYF